The source of this T cell receptor (beta chain) is a study of Tregs in tolerant kidney transplant recipients. Study context: Sorting used antibodies to exclude donor cells.

CDR1 MNHEY and CDR2 SMNVEV come from the germline V gene (reference sequence). The V and J ends lost 4 bases and 7 bases respectively, with 19 bases between them. The CDR3 loop spans 16 amino acids. Concerning this clone itself: Its antigen is undetermined.

Assay used: immunoSEQ multiplex PCR; TCRdb lists only in-frame clones, some missing. This sample has about 44,000 clones, with 95% to 96% found just once. This chain uses TRBV27 with TRBJ1-4; no clear D gene. This receptor was obtained from a human donor in good health. The sample consisted of Tregs from blood cultured with allogeneic cells. The CDR3 spells CASSSMVGPVSEKLFF. The CDR3 DNA is TGTGCCAGCAGTTCTATGGTCGGTCCCGTAAGTGAAAAACTGTTTTTT.